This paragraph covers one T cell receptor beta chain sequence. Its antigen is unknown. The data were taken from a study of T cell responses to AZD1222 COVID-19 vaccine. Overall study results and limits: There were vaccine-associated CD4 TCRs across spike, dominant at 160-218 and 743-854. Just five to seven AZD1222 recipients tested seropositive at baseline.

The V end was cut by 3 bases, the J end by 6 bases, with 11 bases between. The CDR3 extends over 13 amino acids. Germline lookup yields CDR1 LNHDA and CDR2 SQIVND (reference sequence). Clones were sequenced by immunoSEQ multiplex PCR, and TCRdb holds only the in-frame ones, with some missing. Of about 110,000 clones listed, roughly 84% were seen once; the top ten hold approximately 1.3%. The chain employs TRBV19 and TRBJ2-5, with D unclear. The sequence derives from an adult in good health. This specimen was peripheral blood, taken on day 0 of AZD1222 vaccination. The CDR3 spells CASSMTPSKTQYF. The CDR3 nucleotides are TGTGCCAGTAGTATGACCCCCTCAAAGACCCAGTACTTC.